A single sample gave rise to the 21 T cell receptor beta chains below, sequenced in a study of blood T cell repertoires in COVID-19. The protocol was immunoSEQ multiplex PCR, while the TCRdb copy is restricted to in-frame clones and leaves out a portion. The profile covers about 260,000 clones, with about 86% appearing a single time and approximately 2% taken by the ten largest. Sequenced: peripheral blood. These receptors all come from a man younger than 45 with active or convalescent COVID-19.

The V gene is TRBV15, the J gene TRBJ2-5; 9 nucleotides line up with TRBD2. V lost 5 bases, J lost 4 bases, and 17 bases stayed unmatched. The germline gives CDR1 LNHNV, CDR2 YYDKDF (reference sequence). The CDR3 has 18 residues. The CDR3 spells CATSGLRGGDLFRETQYF. As DNA, the CDR3 is TGTGCCACCAGCGGTTTGCGGGGGGGGGACCTATTCCGAGAGACCCAGTACTTC.

The V and J genes are TRBV2 and TRBJ2-1; 16 bases match TRBD2. CDR1 SNHLY and CDR2 FYNNEI come from the germline V gene. The V and J ends lost 7 bases and 0 bases, in that order; junction bases with no gene match: 12. The CDR3 length is 20 residues. CDR3 amino acids: CASIFSLGLAGGSSYNEQFF. The CDR3 coding sequence is TGTGCCAGCATTTTTTCCTTGGGACTAGCGGGGGGGAGCTCCTACAATGAGCAGTTCTTC.

This clone was detected a few times. The chain joins TRBV2 to TRBJ2-3; 9 nucleotides align to TRBD1. J lost 2 bases, V lost 6 bases, and 6 bases had no gene match. This CDR3 has 15 residues. Germline CDR1 is SNHLY and CDR2 is FYNNEI. The CDR3: CASRMGQGFTDTQYF. The CDR3 region has the DNA TGTGCCAGCAGGATGGGACAGGGATTCACAGATACGCAGTATTTT.

This clone has just one count. The chain joins TRBV3-1 (or the pseudogene TRBV3-2) to TRBJ2-1; 10 bases match TRBD2. Germline CDR1 and CDR2: LGHDT and YNNKEL (reference sequence). The CDR3 covers 21 residues. The V and J ends lost 0 bases and 2 bases, in that order; junction bases with no gene match: 16. CDR3 DNA sequence: TGTGCCAGCAGCCAAGAGGGCCCTAGCGGGGGCCCAGTTTACCCCTACAATGAGCAGTTCTTC. Protein: CASSQEGPSGGPVYPYNEQFF.

The rearrangement links TRBV30 to TRBJ2-5; possible D gene TRBD2, 6 bases. This CDR3 comprises 17 residues. Trimming removed 1 base at V and 0 bases at J, with 18 bases between. In germline, CDR1 is GTSNPN, CDR2 SVGIG (reference sequence). The chain's CDR3 is CAWSDRGSPRYQETQYF. The DNA of the CDR3 is TGTGCCTGGAGTGATCGGGGGTCCCCGAGGTACCAAGAGACCCAGTACTTC.

The chain recombines TRBV6-4 with TRBJ2-1, with 14 bases fitting TRBD2. J gave up 8 bases and V 3 bases, and 3 bases lay outside the gene matches. This CDR3 has 15 residues. Germline CDR1 and CDR2: MRHNA and SNTAGT. The CDR3 spells CASSETSGGAHEQFF. CDR3 bases: TGTGCCAGCAGTGAGACTAGCGGGGGGGCACATGAGCAGTTCTTC.

V and J are TRBV6-5 and TRBJ1-5; a possible D gene is TRBD1 (6 bases). Per the germline V gene, CDR1 is MNHEY and CDR2 is SVGAGI. V lost 8 bases to trimming and J lost 9 bases, with 11 bases between them. This CDR3 is built from 11 residues. This CDR3 reads CASWDIPPQHF. As DNA, the CDR3 is TGTGCCAGCTGGGACATCCCGCCCCAGCATTTT.

V usage is TRBV4-1 and J usage is TRBJ2-3; 9 bases fit TRBD1. Unmatched junction bases numbered 5, after V lost 4 bases and J lost 12 bases. Looked up from germline, CDR1 is MGHRA and CDR2 is YSYEKL. The CDR3 loop spans 12 amino acids. This CDR3 reads CASSPGTGSQYF. Here the CDR3 DNA reads TGCGCCAGCAGCCCCGGGACAGGGAGCCAGTATTTT.

The chain recombines TRBV14 with TRBJ2-7; 9 bases align to TRBD2. Germline loops: CDR1 SGHDN, CDR2 FVKESK. The CDR3 spans 15 residues. V was pared by 4 bases and J by 3 bases, with 7 bases of the junction left unmatched. CDR3 sequence reads: CASSPRGLAYYEQYF. CDR3 in DNA: TGTGCCAGCAGCCCCAGGGGACTAGCCTACTACGAGCAGTACTTC. The whole variable domain, filled in from reference TRBV14 and TRBJ2-7, reads EAGVTQFPSHSVIEKGQTVTLRCDPISGHDNLYWYRRVMGKEIKFLLHFVKESKQDESGMPNNRFLAERTGGTYSTLKVQPAELEDSGVYFCASSPRGLAYYEQYFGPGTRLTVT.

V is TRBV6-5 and J is TRBJ1-2, with 9 bases lining up with TRBD1. The CDR3 length is 14 residues. The J segment lost 4 bases and the V segment lost 7 bases, leaving 7 bases of the junction unmatched. Looked up from germline, CDR1 is MNHEY and CDR2 is SVGAGI. CDR3 bases: TGTGCCAGCATAGGGACAGGGCTTTCCTATGGCTACACCTTC. Translation: CASIGTGLSYGYTF.

V and J are TRBV4-1 and TRBJ1-4; D gene ambiguous. The CDR3 spans 16 residues. Germline loops: CDR1 MGHRA, CDR2 YSYEKL. V was cut by 0 bases and J by 3 bases, with 11 bases left in between. DNA for the CDR3: TGCGCCAGCAGCCAAGAAAGTGCAGGCCCTAATGAAAAACTGTTTTTT. Encoded protein: CASSQESAGPNEKLFF.

The chain joins TRBV6-5 to TRBJ1-1; weak D call: TRBD1 (6 bases). The CDR3 extends over 14 amino acids. Germline CDR1 MNHEY, CDR2 SVGAGI. V was trimmed by 6 bases and J by 7 bases, leaving 18 bases between them. CDR3 coding DNA: TGTGCCAGCAGAATCACAGGGACCCCCAATGAAGCTTTCTTT. Protein: CASRITGTPNEAFF.

The chain combines TRBV4-3 with TRBJ2-4; TRBD2 matches at 7 bases. This CDR3 has 13 amino acids. With 8 bases clipped from V and 6 bases from J, the junction kept 7 bases outside the gene matches. CDR1 LGHNA and CDR2 YSLEER come from the germline V gene. The DNA of the CDR3 is TGCGCCAGCTCAGCGGGGCCATCAAACATTCAGTACTTC. Translation: CASSAGPSNIQYF.

The chain employs TRBV11-2 and TRBJ1-1; no clear D. V gave up 1 base and J gave up 5 bases, with 14 bases separating them. CDR1 is SGHAT, CDR2 FQNNGV, per germline. This CDR3 has 15 residues. CDR3 nucleotide sequence: TGTGCCAGCAGCTTAGCGCCTGGAGCGGCGACTGAAGCTTTCTTT. Translated, it gives CASSLAPGAATEAFF.

This clone was picked up one time. The CDR3 reads CASSLDRGAFF. Written as DNA, the CDR3 is TGTGCCAGCAGCTTGGACAGGGGAGCTTTCTTT. The rearrangement links TRBV13 to TRBJ1-1, with 9 bases that match TRBD1. Losses at the gene ends were 3 bases for V and 10 bases for J; bases not matched to a gene: 0. The V gene's germline CDR1 is PRHDT and CDR2 FYEKMQ (reference sequence). This CDR3 spans 11 amino acids.

This clone was counted a few times. The chain is built from TRBV5-6 and TRBJ2-7, with TRBD1 matching over 8 bases. The CDR3 is made up of 16 amino acids. The junction had 6 bases not matched to a gene; V was cut back by 1 base and J by 0 bases. Germline CDR1 and CDR2: SGHDT and YYEEEE. The CDR3 protein is CASSLIGQGPSYEQYF. CDR3 nucleotide sequence: TGTGCCAGCAGCTTGATTGGACAGGGCCCCTCCTACGAGCAGTACTTC.

V usage is TRBV5-1 and J usage is TRBJ1-6; 7 bases fit TRBD1. The CDR3 loop spans 14 amino acids. V lost 7 bases to trimming and J lost 7 bases; unmatched junction nucleotides: 8. The germline V gene has CDR1 SGHRS and CDR2 YFSETQ. The CDR3 here is CASGTGQQNSPLHF. Written as DNA, the CDR3 is TGCGCCAGCGGGACGGGACAGCAGAATTCACCCCTCCACTTT.

The V call is TRBV7-9, the J call TRBJ1-6, with TRBD1 matching over 9 bases. Germline assignment: CDR1 SEHNR and CDR2 FQNEAQ (reference sequence). CDR3 length equals 16 residues. Germline trimming cut 0 bases from V and 7 bases from J; bases unmatched to any gene: 4. CDR3 residues: CASSLADRGSNSPLHF. DNA for the CDR3: TGTGCCAGCAGCTTAGCCGACAGGGGGAGCAATTCACCCCTCCACTTT.

The chain uses TRBV18 and TRBJ1-5, with TRBD1 matching 7 bases. J was trimmed by 0 bases and V by 3 bases; bases with no gene match: 2. This CDR3 is 15 amino acids long. CDR1 is KGHSH, CDR2 LQKENI, per germline. The CDR3 reads CASSPPGGSNQPQHF. CDR3 DNA: TGTGCCAGCTCACCCCCAGGGGGTAGCAATCAGCCCCAGCATTTT.

The chain carries TRBV7-9 and TRBJ1-2, with D uncertain. The CDR3 is made up of 15 amino acids. The germline V gene has CDR1 SEHNR and CDR2 FQNEAQ (reference sequence). With 5 bases removed from V and 5 bases from J, the gap between germline ends came to 18 bases. CDR3 sequence: CASSPSRGYEYGYTF. Here the CDR3 DNA reads TGTGCCAGCAGCCCATCGCGGGGTTACGAATATGGCTACACCTTC. The full variable domain, in which reference TRBV7-9 and TRBJ1-2 provide the parts outside the CDR3, is DTGVSQNPRHKITKRGQNVTFRCDPISEHNRLYWYRQTLGQGPEFLTYFQNEAQLEKSRLLSDRFSAERPKGSFSTLEIQRTEQGDSAMYLCASSPSRGYEYGYTFGSGTRLTVV.

This chain connects TRBV6-5 to TRBJ2-7; TRBD2 is a possible D gene (6 bases). CDR3 length: 14 amino acids. Germline assignment: CDR1 MNHEY and CDR2 SVGAGI. V was trimmed by 2 bases and J by 4 bases, leaving 12 bases between them. The CDR3 coding sequence is TGTGCCAGCAGTTACCGGTCGGGGGAGTACGAGCAGTACTTC. Its translation is CASSYRSGEYEQYF.